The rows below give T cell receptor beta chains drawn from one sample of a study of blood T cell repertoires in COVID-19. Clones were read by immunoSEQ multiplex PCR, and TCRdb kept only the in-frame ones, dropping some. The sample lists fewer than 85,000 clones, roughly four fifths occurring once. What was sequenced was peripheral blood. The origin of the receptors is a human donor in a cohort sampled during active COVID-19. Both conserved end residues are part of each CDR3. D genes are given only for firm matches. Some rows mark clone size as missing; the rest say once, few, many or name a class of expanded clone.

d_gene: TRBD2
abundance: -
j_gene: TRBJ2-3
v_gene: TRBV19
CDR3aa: CASSETSGGITDTQYF
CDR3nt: TGTGCCAGTAGTGAAACTAGCGGGGGGATCACAGATACGCAGTATTTT

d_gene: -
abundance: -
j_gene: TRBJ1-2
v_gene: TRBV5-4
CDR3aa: CASSLERNYGYTF
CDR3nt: TGTGCCAGCAGCTTGGAACGGAACTATGGCTACACCTTC

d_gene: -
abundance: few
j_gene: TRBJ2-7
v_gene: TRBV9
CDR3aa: CASSEGSGTQVYEQYF
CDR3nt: TGTGCCAGCAGCGAAGGATCCGGGACACAAGTCTACGAGCAGTACTTC

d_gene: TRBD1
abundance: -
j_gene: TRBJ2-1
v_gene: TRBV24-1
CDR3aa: CATSDLRDRVNSDEQFF
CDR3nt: TGTGCCACCAGTGACCTCCGGGACAGGGTGAATTCCGATGAGCAGTTCTTC

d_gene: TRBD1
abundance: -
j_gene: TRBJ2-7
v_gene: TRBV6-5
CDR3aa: CASSRDRGTDEQYF
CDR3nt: TGTGCCAGCAGCAGGGACAGGGGTACCGACGAGCAGTACTTC

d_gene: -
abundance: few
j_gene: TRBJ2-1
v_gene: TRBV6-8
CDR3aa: CASSYQLVDRGLASSPYNEQFF
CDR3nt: TGTGCCAGCAGTTACCAGCTCGTGGACAGGGGACTAGCGTCCTCTCCTTACAATGAGCAGTTCTTC

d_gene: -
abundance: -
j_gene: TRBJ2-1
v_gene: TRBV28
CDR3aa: CATLLAPTEQFF
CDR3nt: TGTGCCACCTTACTAGCACCGACTGAGCAGTTCTTC

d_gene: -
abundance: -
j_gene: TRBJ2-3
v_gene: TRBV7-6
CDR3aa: CASSVYRASTDTQYF
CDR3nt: TGTGCCAGCAGCGTCTACAGAGCTAGCACAGATACGCAGTATTTT

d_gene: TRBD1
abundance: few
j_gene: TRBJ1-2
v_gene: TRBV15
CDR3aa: CATSGDRGNGYTF
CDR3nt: TGTGCCACCAGCGGGGACAGGGGTAATGGCTACACCTTC

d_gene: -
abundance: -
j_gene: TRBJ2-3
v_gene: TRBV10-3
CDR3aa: CAISAGGMVTDTQYF
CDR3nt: TGTGCCATCAGTGCGGGGGGCATGGTCACAGATACGCAGTATTTT

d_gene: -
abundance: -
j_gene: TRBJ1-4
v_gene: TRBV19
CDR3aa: CATKGQQRNEKLFF
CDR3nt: TGTGCCACAAAAGGTCAACAGAGAAATGAAAAACTGTTTTTT

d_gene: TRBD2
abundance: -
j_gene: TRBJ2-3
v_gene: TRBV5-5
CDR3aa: CASSMWTSSDTQYF
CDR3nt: TGTGCCAGCAGCATGTGGACTAGCTCAGATACGCAGTATTTT

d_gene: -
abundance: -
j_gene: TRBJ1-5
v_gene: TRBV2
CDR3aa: CASSVQYSNQPQHF
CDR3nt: TGTGCCAGCAGTGTACAGTATAGCAATCAGCCCCAGCATTTT

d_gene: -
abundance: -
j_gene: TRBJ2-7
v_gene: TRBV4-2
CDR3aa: CASSQDLGDNSYEQYF
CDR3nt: TGTGCCAGCAGCCAAGATCTGGGGGACAACTCCTACGAGCAGTACTTC

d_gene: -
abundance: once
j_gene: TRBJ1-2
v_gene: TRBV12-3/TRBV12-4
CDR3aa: CASSLGGAGGYTF
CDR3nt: TGTGCCAGCAGTTTAGGGGGCGCGGGGGGCTACACCTTC

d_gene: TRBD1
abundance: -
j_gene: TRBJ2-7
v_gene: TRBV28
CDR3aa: CASSFWTGNIYEQYF
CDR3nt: TGTGCCAGCAGTTTTTGGACAGGCAATATCTACGAGCAGTACTTC